These 26 T cell receptor beta chains came from one sample sequenced in a study of T cell responses to AZD1222 COVID-19 vaccine. The protocol was immunoSEQ multiplex PCR, while the TCRdb copy is restricted to in-frame clones and leaves out a portion. In the table there are about 120,000 clones, roughly 84% of which are singletons. Sequenced material: peripheral blood, taken on day 0 of AZD1222 vaccination. The origin of the receptors is an adult in good health.

This chain connects TRBV18 to TRBJ1-1, with TRBD1 matching 7 bases. The trim removed 5 bases at V and 0 bases at J, leaving 9 bases unmatched. The CDR3 totals 16 residues. Germline V gives CDR1 KGHSH, CDR2 LQKENI. DNA of the CDR3: TGTGCCAGCTCAGATCCACAGGGGTCAATGAACACTGAAGCTTTCTTT. It codes for CASSDPQGSMNTEAFF.

The chain joins TRBV7-3 to TRBJ2-5; D may be TRBD1 (6 bases). Germline CDR1 and CDR2: SGHTA and FQGTGA. The CDR3 sequence is 14 residues long. With 3 bases removed from V and 2 bases from J, the gap between germline ends came to 10 bases. The CDR3: CASSLMGTQETQYF. In DNA, the CDR3 is TGTGCCAGCAGCTTGATGGGGACACAAGAGACCCAGTACTTC. Complete variable domain (other parts from reference TRBV7-3 and TRBJ2-5): GAGVSQTPSNKVTEKGKYVELRCDPISGHTALYWYRQSLGQGPEFLIYFQGTGAADDSGLPNDRFFAVRPEGSVSTLKIQRTERGDSAVYLCASSLMGTQETQYFGPGTRLLVL.

This sequence joins TRBV7-6 and TRBJ1-5; D perhaps matches TRBD1 (5 bases). This CDR3 spans 15 amino acids. Trimming removed 1 base at V and 3 bases at J, with 10 bases between. The germline CDR1 and CDR2 sequences are SGHVS and FNYEAQ. The CDR3 region is CASSLDSGFNQPQHF. CDR3 in DNA: TGTGCCAGCAGCTTAGATTCAGGGTTCAATCAGCCCCAGCATTTT.

The CDR3 DNA sequence: TGTGCCAGCACGCGAGGCGGGACGGGCACCGGGGAGCTGTTTTTT. Translation gives CASTRGGTGTGELFF. This chain joins TRBV13 and TRBJ2-2; tentatively, D is TRBD2 (6 bases). In germline, CDR1 is PRHDT, CDR2 FYEKMQ (reference sequence). V was cut by 7 bases and J by 4 bases, with 16 bases left in between. This CDR3 comprises 15 residues.

The chain recombines TRBV5-1 with TRBJ2-1; 9 bases are a match to TRBD2. J gave up 8 bases and V 0 bases, and 6 bases lay outside the gene matches. Looked up from germline, CDR1 is SGHRS and CDR2 is YFSETQ. There are 15 residues in the CDR3. The CDR3 protein is CASSLGLADNDEQFF. CDR3 coding DNA: TGCGCCAGCAGCTTGGGACTAGCGGACAACGATGAGCAGTTCTTC.

This sequence joins TRBV6-5 and TRBJ1-5; 9 nucleotides align to TRBD1. The CDR3 sequence is 15 residues long. V trimming: 7 bases; J trimming: 6 bases; junction bases outside the gene matches: 10. Per the germline V gene, CDR1 is MNHEY and CDR2 is SVGAGI. The CDR3 bases are TGTGCCAGCAATTGGGACAGGGTCGTCGGTCAGCCCCAGCATTTT. It specifies CASNWDRVVGQPQHF.

This sequence joins TRBV24-1 and TRBJ2-5; 10 bases align to TRBD2. With 1 base clipped from V and 5 bases from J, the junction kept 6 bases outside the gene matches. This CDR3 spans 16 amino acids. The germline gives CDR1 KGHDR, CDR2 SFDVKD. CDR3 amino acids: CATSDFLAGGGETQYF. DNA of the CDR3: TGTGCCACCAGTGATTTTTTAGCGGGGGGCGGGGAGACCCAGTACTTC.

The chain recombines TRBV28 with TRBJ2-1; the D gene could be TRBD1 or TRBD2 (5 bases each). This CDR3 region has 14 residues. Germline lookup yields CDR1 MDHEN and CDR2 SYDVKM. With 6 bases removed from V and 4 bases from J, the gap between germline ends came to 13 bases. The CDR3 nucleotides read TGTGCCAGCAGGGGGGACCCGGCATACAATGAGCAGTTCTTC. This codes for CASRGDPAYNEQFF.

The CDR3 DNA follows: TGTGCCAGCAGTTTAGTGTGGGGAAACACCATATATTTT. This translates into CASSLVWGNTIYF. The V call is TRBV12-3 or TRBV12-4, the J call TRBJ1-3; D unclear. The ends were cut back, 1 base at V and 4 bases at J, with 5 bases in the middle. The CDR3 is made up of 13 amino acids.

This rearrangement joins TRBV6-5 to TRBJ1-5; 9 bases fit TRBD1. J was trimmed by 2 bases and V by 10 bases; bases with no gene match: 9. CDR1 and CDR2 (germline): MNHEY, SVGAGI. This CDR3 region has 15 residues. CDR3 DNA sequence: TGTGCCACCGATACAGGGGGCGAGGGCAATCAGCCCCAGCATTTT. Encoded protein: CATDTGGEGNQPQHF.

V and J are TRBV9 and TRBJ1-5, with 7 bases lining up with TRBD1. Looked up from germline, CDR1 is SGDLS and CDR2 is YYNGEE. J lost 4 bases, V lost 4 bases, and 8 bases had no gene match. There are 15 residues in the CDR3. The CDR3 coding sequence is TGTGCCAGCAGCCAAACAGGACAGGCTAATCAGCCCCAGCATTTT. Translating it yields CASSQTGQANQPQHF.

The rearrangement links TRBV6-4 to TRBJ2-1, with D tentatively TRBD1 (6 bases). The germline CDR1 and CDR2 sequences are MRHNA and SNTAGT. The CDR3 has 14 amino acids. The V end was cut by 0 bases, the J end by 7 bases, with 10 bases between. The CDR3 here is CASSDSEGGNEQFF. The DNA for the CDR3 is TGTGCCAGCAGTGACTCAGAAGGGGGAAATGAGCAGTTCTTC.

This chain links TRBV5-6 with TRBJ1-6; perhaps TRBD1 as D (5 bases). Germline loops: CDR1 SGHDT, CDR2 YYEEEE. CDR3 length: 17 residues. Between the trimmed V and J ends, which lost 4 bases and 0 bases, there was a span of 14 bases. The CDR3 region has the DNA TGTGCCAGCAGCGCAACGGACATGAGCTCCTATAATTCACCCCTCCACTTT. This encodes CASSATDMSSYNSPLHF.

The genes are TRBV2 and TRBJ2-1; D is undetermined. This CDR3 region has 14 residues. Germline values: CDR1 SNHLY, CDR2 FYNNEI. V was trimmed by 1 base and J by 0 bases, leaving 4 bases between them. The CDR3 bases are TGTGCCAGCAGTGAAGTGAGCTCCTACAATGAGCAGTTCTTC. This translates into CASSEVSSYNEQFF.

The V call is TRBV14, the J call TRBJ1-2; D remains unclear. Trimming pared 5 bases from V and 4 bases from J, leaving 11 bases between. The V gene's germline CDR1 is SGHDN and CDR2 FVKESK. The CDR3 length is 13 residues. This CDR3 reads CASSERATYGYTF. The CDR3 nucleotides are TGTGCCAGCAGCGAGAGGGCGACCTATGGCTACACCTTC.

The chain combines TRBV5-5 with TRBJ1-3; D unclear. V was trimmed by 4 bases and J by 0 bases, leaving 11 bases between them. Germline V gene sequence: CDR1 SGHKS, CDR2 YYEKEE (reference sequence). The CDR3 extends over 15 amino acids. The CDR3 loop is CASSQSEISGNTIYF. The CDR3 DNA is TGTGCCAGCAGCCAATCGGAGATCTCTGGAAACACCATATATTTT.

About this clone: This same CDR3 is encoded by further DNA sequences in the sample. The chain combines TRBV12-3 or TRBV12-4 with TRBJ1-5; no firm D call. V gave up 2 bases and J gave up 4 bases, with 6 bases separating them. The CDR3 contains 13 residues. CDR3 amino acids: CASSLLRNQPQHF. The CDR3 nucleotides are TGTGCCAGCAGTTTACTCCGAAATCAGCCCCAGCATTTT.

V gene TRBV10-1 combines with J gene TRBJ2-3, with 8 bases lining up with TRBD1. V shed 6 bases and J 1 base; nucleotides not matched to a gene: 6. The CDR3 contains 15 residues. Germline lookup yields CDR1 WNHNN and CDR2 SYGVQD (reference sequence). CDR3 sequence reads: CASRDRAGRTDTQYF. CDR3 DNA: TGCGCCAGCAGGGACAGGGCCGGCCGCACAGATACGCAGTATTTT.

V gene TRBV11-2 combines with J gene TRBJ2-5; D may be TRBD1 or TRBD2 (5 bases each). This CDR3 contains 14 residues. The V end lost 5 bases, the J end lost 6 bases, and 16 bases lay between the germline ends. Germline V gene lookup returns CDR1 SGHAT and CDR2 FQNNGV. CDR3 protein: CASSASGTVKTQYF. The CDR3 DNA reads TGTGCCAGCAGCGCATCCGGGACGGTGAAGACCCAGTACTTC.

The chain links TRBV6-6 to TRBJ2-1, with D possibly being TRBD1 or TRBD2 (5 bases each). Per the germline V gene, CDR1 is MNHNY and CDR2 is SVGAGI (reference sequence). The CDR3 is made up of 14 amino acids. The V end lost 5 bases, the J end lost 7 bases, and 15 bases lay between the germline ends. The CDR3 DNA follows: TGTGCCAGCAGTAGAGAGGGGCTCAGGAATGAGCAGTTCTTC. This encodes CASSREGLRNEQFF.

The chain links TRBV24-1 to TRBJ2-1; TRBD2 aligns across 9 bases. V shed 8 bases, J shed 3 bases, and the junction held 1 base outside the gene matches. CDR3 length: 13 residues. CDR1 is KGHDR and CDR2 is SFDVKD in the germline V gene. As DNA, the CDR3 is TGTGCCACCACTAGCGGGGTCTACAATGAGCAGTTCTTC. This encodes CATTSGVYNEQFF.

The V call is TRBV6-5, the J call TRBJ2-3, with D unclear. The CDR3 spans 14 residues. CDR1 is MNHEY, CDR2 SVGAGI, per germline. Deletions cut 0 bases from V and 2 bases from J, with 6 bases between. The chain's CDR3 is CASSYSKSTDTQYF. In DNA form, the CDR3 reads TGTGCCAGCAGTTACTCGAAGTCCACAGATACGCAGTATTTT.

V usage is TRBV4-1 and J usage is TRBJ2-1; 7 bases match TRBD2. Germline assignment: CDR1 MGHRA and CDR2 YSYEKL. The CDR3 is 16 amino acids. The junction had 10 bases not matched to a gene; V was cut back by 0 bases and J by 8 bases. The CDR3 protein is CASSQEGAAGGDEQFF. CDR3 DNA sequence: TGCGCCAGCAGCCAAGAGGGAGCTGCTGGGGGGGATGAGCAGTTCTTC.

The chain employs TRBV7-4 and TRBJ1-1; tentatively, D is TRBD1 (5 bases). The length of the CDR3 is 14 residues. The V gene's germline CDR1 is SGHVT and CDR2 SQSDAQ. The V and J ends lost 5 bases and 2 bases respectively, with 12 bases between them. CDR3 in amino acids: CASSEGILNTEAFF. The CDR3 nucleotides are TGTGCCAGCAGCGAGGGGATTCTAAACACTGAAGCTTTCTTT.

The CDR3 here is CASSEEVGGGYTEAFF. The CDR3 DNA reads TGTGCCAGCAGTGAAGAAGTGGGGGGTGGGTACACTGAAGCTTTCTTT. The V call is TRBV6-1, the J call TRBJ1-1; D is possibly TRBD1 (5 bases). Per the germline V gene, CDR1 is MNHNS and CDR2 is SASEGT. Trimming cost V 1 base and J 3 bases, with 15 bases left between them. The CDR3 is made up of 16 amino acids.

The V call is TRBV9, the J call TRBJ2-5; the match to TRBD1 covers 7 bases. This CDR3 spans 17 amino acids. CDR1 is SGDLS, CDR2 YYNGEE, per germline. V gave up 3 bases and J gave up 2 bases; unmatched junction bases: 13. The DNA of the CDR3 is TGTGCCAGCAGCGAGGACCCACAGGGGCAGAGTCAAGAGACCCAGTACTTC. Translating it yields CASSEDPQGQSQETQYF.